In its sample, the clone carrying this T cell receptor (beta chain) was seen a few times. From germline, CDR1 is LNHDA and CDR2 SQIVND (reference sequence). J lost 3 bases, V lost 4 bases, and 2 bases had no gene match. The CDR3 extends over 14 amino acids. In the original processing: Using reference gene primer amplification, nucleated cell counts were estimated. Data came from immunoSEQ multiplex PCR; TCRdb stores just in-frame clones and leaves some out. V, J and clone size were drawn from that table, and D and trimming were deduced from the DNA. The repertoire holds more than 95,000 clones, roughly 85% seen once, with 25% in the top ten. The source of the sample is a study of blood T cell repertoires in COVID-19. Study information: The United States, Italy and Spain provided the acute and convalescent COVID-19 samples. Sources were T cells, B-cell-depleted T cells, or PBMCs; the material itself was cDNA or gDNA.

This chain connects TRBV19 to TRBJ2-3, with 9 bases fitting TRBD1. Sequenced material: peripheral blood. The receptor was isolated from a human donor in a cohort sampled during active COVID-19. CDR3 nucleotide sequence: TGTGCCAGTAGTACGACAGGGGGAACAGATACGCAGTATTTT. It yields the protein CASSTTGGTDTQYF.